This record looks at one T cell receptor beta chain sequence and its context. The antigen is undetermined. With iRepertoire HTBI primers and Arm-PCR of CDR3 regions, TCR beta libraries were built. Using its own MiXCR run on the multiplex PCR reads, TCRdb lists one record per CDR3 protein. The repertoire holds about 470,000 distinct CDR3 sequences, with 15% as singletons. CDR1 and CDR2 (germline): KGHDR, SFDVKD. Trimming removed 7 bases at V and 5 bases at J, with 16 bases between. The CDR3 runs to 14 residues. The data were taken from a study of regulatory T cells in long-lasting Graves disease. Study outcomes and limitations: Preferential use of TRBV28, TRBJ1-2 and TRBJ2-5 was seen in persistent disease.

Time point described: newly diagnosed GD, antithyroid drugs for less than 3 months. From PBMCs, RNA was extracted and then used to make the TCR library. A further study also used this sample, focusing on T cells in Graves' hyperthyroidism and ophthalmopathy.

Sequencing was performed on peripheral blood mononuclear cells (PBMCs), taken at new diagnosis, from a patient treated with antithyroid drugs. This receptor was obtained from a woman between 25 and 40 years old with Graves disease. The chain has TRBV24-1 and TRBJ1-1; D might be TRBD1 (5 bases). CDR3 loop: CATRAGGGTTEAFF. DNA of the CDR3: TGTGCCACCAGGGCCGGGGGGGGAACGACTGAAGCTTTCTTT.